This T cell receptor (beta chain) was sequenced in a study of T cell responses to AZD1222 COVID-19 vaccine. Study results and limitations: Close to half of all spike-specific TCRs reportedly target regions of the variants that are unmutated. The study sampled repertoires only after the peak T cell response. Donors in the cohort were predominantly white British and more often female, and clonal diversity was possibly underestimated. Vaccination with two AZD1222 doses was followed by a rise in Spike-specific TCR breadth and depth.

On this clone: Its antigen remains unidentified.

TCRdb's copy holds only in-frame clones and misses some; the assay was immunoSEQ multiplex PCR. The data show some 94,000 clones, 89% seen once. Germline V gives CDR1 SGHRS, CDR2 YFSETQ. CDR3 length equals 15 residues. Trimming cost V 0 bases and J 7 bases, with 11 bases left between them. The TCR sequence derives from an adult who received the AZD1222 COVID-19 vaccine. The V and J genes are TRBV5-1 and TRBJ1-6, with no clear D. The starting material was peripheral blood, obtained 28 days after the second AZD1222 dose. The CDR3 loop reads CASSLAPAGNSPLHF. The CDR3 DNA reads as TGCGCCAGCAGCTTGGCGCCGGCGGGGAATTCACCCCTCCACTTT.